The clone carrying this T cell receptor beta chain has just one count. Its cognate antigen is unknown. This entry belongs to a study of CD8+ T cells in alopecia areata. About the study: Those treated were given oral tofacitinib at 5 to 10 mg twice daily.

Study-level results: Relative to mice, TCR sharing across patients was less clear, a difference possibly HLA-related. Researchers report lesional scalp, most notably alopecia totalis/universalis, outstripped normal scalp in clonality. The study also sequences resident alphabeta T cells of normal skin in scalp samples.

It was cDNA, reverse transcribed from extracted RNA, that served as the sequencing template. Sequenced by immunoSEQ multiplex PCR; TCRdb stores in-frame clones only, minus some. Here the sample spans about 130,000 clones, 45% to 60% being singletons. This CDR3 is built from 12 residues. Germline values: CDR1 GTSNPN, CDR2 SVGIG (reference sequence). Trimming left V 0 bases short and J 4 bases short, with 6 bases between. This sequence was found in a human donor with alopecia areata. V and J are TRBV30 and TRBJ2-5; no clear D. The material sequenced was CD4+ T cells sorted from blood, taken at week 0. CDR3 in amino acids: CAWSVGRETQYF. The DNA for the CDR3 is TGTGCCTGGAGTGTAGGCCGAGAGACCCAGTACTTC. Using reference TRBV30 and TRBJ2-5 for the parts outside the CDR3, the full variable domain is SQTIHQWPATLVQPVGSPLSLECTVEGTSNPNLYWYRQAAGRGLQLLFYSVGIGQISSEVPQNLSASRPQDRQFILSSKKLLLSDSGFYLCAWSVGRETQYFGPGTRLLVL.